A selection of T cell receptor beta chains follows, all from one sample in a study of blood T cell repertoires in COVID-19. The repertoire was sequenced with immunoSEQ multiplex PCR; TCRdb's copy has only in-frame clones and lacks some. The sample has about 200,000 clones; 75% to 90% are singletons. The sequenced sample consisted of peripheral blood. Receptors originate from a human donor with active or convalescent COVID-19. The donor label of this sample is uncertain. Both conserved end residues are part of each CDR3. A D gene is named only where the DNA matches it firmly. Where a row states a size, it is once, few, many or the class of an expanded clone; other rows omit it.

clone size | J gene | D gene | V gene | CDR3 protein | CDR3 DNA
- | TRBJ2-7 | - | TRBV4-1 | CASSQDRGSYEQYF | TGCGCCAGCAGCCAAGATCGGGGTTCCTACGAGCAGTACTTC
- | TRBJ2-1 | TRBD2 | TRBV7-2 | CASSLVKAGGLYNEQFF | TGTGCCAGCAGCTTAGTGAAAGCGGGGGGCCTCTACAATGAGCAGTTCTTC
- | TRBJ2-5 | - | TRBV5-5 | CASSEGLSGLTGETQYF | TGTGCCAGCAGCGAGGGACTCTCGGGGCTCACGGGAGAGACCCAGTACTTC
- | TRBJ2-1 | - | TRBV27 | CASKRLGQSSYNEQFF | TGTGCCAGCAAGAGGCTGGGGCAAAGCTCCTACAATGAGCAGTTCTTC
- | TRBJ2-3 | - | TRBV7-9 | CASSFHTSTDTQYF | TGTGCCAGCAGCTTCCATACTAGCACAGATACGCAGTATTTT
once | TRBJ2-1 | TRBD2 | TRBV24-1 | CATSDLQGTSRNEQFF | TGTGCCACCAGTGATTTGCAGGGGACTAGCAGGAATGAGCAGTTCTTC
- | TRBJ2-7 | - | TRBV2 | CAKGRGSGIYEQYF | TGTGCCAAAGGACGAGGGAGCGGAATTTACGAGCAGTACTTC
- | TRBJ1-3 | - | TRBV3-1/TRBV3-2 | CASTPPSGYF | TGTGCCAGCACCCCCCCTTCAGGCTATTTT
- | TRBJ1-2 | TRBD1 | TRBV29-1 | CSVDSDRNYGYTF | TGCAGCGTTGATTCGGACAGGAACTATGGCTACACCTTC
- | TRBJ2-5 | TRBD1 | TRBV6-7 | CASTSDRVESVETQYF | TGTGCCAGCACCTCGGACAGGGTAGAGAGTGTAGAGACCCAGTACTTC
- | TRBJ2-2 | - | TRBV11-3 | CASSPLGGRTGELFF | TGTGCCAGCAGCCCCTTAGGAGGGCGCACCGGGGAGCTGTTTTTT
- | TRBJ2-2 | - | TRBV7-2 | CASSVGEELFF | TGTGCCAGCAGCGTCGGGGAGGAGCTGTTTTTT
- | TRBJ2-3 | TRBD2 | TRBV9 | CASSPQPGGGSTDTQYF | TGTGCCAGCAGCCCCCAACCCGGGGGGGGTAGCACAGATACGCAGTATTTT
- | TRBJ2-5 | TRBD2 | TRBV2 | CASNLREGETQYF | TGTGCCAGCAACCTAAGGGAGGGCGAGACCCAGTACTTC
- | TRBJ1-2 | TRBD1 | TRBV28 | CASLYPGGSGGYTF | TGTGCCAGCCTCTACCCAGGGGGGTCTGGGGGCTACACCTTC
- | TRBJ1-5 | TRBD1 | TRBV6-1 | CASSEQGVGLWQPQHF | TGTGCCAGCAGTGAACAGGGGGTCGGATTGTGGCAGCCCCAGCATTTT
- | TRBJ1-1 | TRBD1 | TRBV7-2 | CASSLGQGSTEAFF | TGTGCCAGCAGCCTGGGACAGGGATCCACTGAAGCTTTCTTT
once | TRBJ1-2 | TRBD1 | TRBV25-1 | CASRARDRADGYTF | TGTGCCAGCAGGGCCCGTGACAGGGCAGATGGCTACACCTTC
- | TRBJ2-5 | - | TRBV30 | CAWKNRVETQYF | TGTGCCTGGAAAAACAGGGTGGAGACCCAGTACTTC
- | TRBJ2-3 | TRBD2 | TRBV7-6 | CASRPPGLAGVPDTQYF | TGTGCCAGCAGACCACCGGGACTAGCGGGGGTTCCAGATACGCAGTATTTT
- | TRBJ1-2 | TRBD1 | TRBV2 | CASRGVGTGGYGYTF | TGTGCCAGCAGGGGGGTCGGGACAGGAGGCTATGGCTACACCTTC
- | TRBJ1-5 | TRBD1 | TRBV4-1 | CASSQATGVQPQHF | TGCGCCAGCAGCCAAGCGACAGGGGTTCAGCCCCAGCATTTT
- | TRBJ2-5 | TRBD1 | TRBV3-1/TRBV3-2 | CASSDRGETQYF | TGTGCCAGTTCCGACAGGGGAGAGACCCAGTACTTC
- | TRBJ2-5 | TRBD2 | TRBV6-2/TRBV6-3 | CASSSLAGEEETQYF | TGTGCCAGCAGTTCTTTAGCGGGAGAGGAAGAGACCCAGTACTTC
- | TRBJ2-5 | TRBD2 | TRBV7-2 | CASSLLAGPQETQYF | TGTGCCAGCAGCTTACTAGCGGGGCCCCAAGAGACCCAGTACTTC
- | TRBJ1-6 | - | TRBV28 | CASSLRRGVNNSPLHF | TGTGCCAGCAGTCTGAGGAGGGGAGTGAATAATTCACCCCTCCACTTT
few | TRBJ1-5 | - | TRBV2 | CASRDDRQPQHF | TGTGCCAGCAGAGACGACAGGCAGCCCCAGCATTTT
once | TRBJ1-6 | - | TRBV3-1/TRBV3-2 | CASSQGTKNSPLHF | TGTGCCAGCAGCCAAGGTACAAAGAATTCACCCCTCCACTTT